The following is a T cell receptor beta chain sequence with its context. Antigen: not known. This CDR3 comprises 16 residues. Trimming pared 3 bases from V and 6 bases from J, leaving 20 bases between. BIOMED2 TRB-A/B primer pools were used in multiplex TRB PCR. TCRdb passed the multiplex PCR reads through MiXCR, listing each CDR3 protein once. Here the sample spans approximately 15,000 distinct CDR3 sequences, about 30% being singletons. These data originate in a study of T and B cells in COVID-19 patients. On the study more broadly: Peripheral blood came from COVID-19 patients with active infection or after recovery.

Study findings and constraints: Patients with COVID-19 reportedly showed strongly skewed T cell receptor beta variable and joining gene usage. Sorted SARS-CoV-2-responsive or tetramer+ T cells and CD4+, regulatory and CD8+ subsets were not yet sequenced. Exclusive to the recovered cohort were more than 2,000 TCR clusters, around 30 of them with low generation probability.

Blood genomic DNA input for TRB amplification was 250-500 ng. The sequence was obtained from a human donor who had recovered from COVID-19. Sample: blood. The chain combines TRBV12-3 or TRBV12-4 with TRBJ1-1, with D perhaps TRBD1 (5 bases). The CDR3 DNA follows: TGTGCCAGCAGTTTTATAGGGACCCCCACTGCTCCTGAAGCTTTCTTT. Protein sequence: CASSFIGTPTAPEAFF.